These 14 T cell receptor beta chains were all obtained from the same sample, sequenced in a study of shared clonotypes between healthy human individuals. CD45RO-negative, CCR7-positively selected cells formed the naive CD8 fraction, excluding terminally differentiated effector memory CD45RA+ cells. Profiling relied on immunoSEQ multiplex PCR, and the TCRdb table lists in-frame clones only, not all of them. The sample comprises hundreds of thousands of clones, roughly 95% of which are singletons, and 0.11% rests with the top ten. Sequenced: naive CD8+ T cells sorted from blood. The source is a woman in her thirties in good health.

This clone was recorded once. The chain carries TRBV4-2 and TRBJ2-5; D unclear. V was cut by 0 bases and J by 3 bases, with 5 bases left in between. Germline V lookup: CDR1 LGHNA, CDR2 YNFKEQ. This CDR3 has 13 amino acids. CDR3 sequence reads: CASSQDFEETQYF. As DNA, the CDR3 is TGTGCCAGCAGCCAAGACTTCGAAGAGACCCAGTACTTC.

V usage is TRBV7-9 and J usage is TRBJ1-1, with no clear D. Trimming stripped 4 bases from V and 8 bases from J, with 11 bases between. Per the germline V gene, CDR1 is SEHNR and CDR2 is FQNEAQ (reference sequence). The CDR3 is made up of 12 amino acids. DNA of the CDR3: TGTGCCAGCAGCTCAAGTAGGGCCGAAGCTTTCTTT. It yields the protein CASSSSRAEAFF.

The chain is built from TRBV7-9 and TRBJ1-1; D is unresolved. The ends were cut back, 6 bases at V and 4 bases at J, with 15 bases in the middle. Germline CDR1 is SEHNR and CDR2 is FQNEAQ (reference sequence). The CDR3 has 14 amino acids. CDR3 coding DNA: TGTGCCAGCAGAGACATCCCGGCTGGCACTGAAGCTTTCTTT. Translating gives CASRDIPAGTEAFF.

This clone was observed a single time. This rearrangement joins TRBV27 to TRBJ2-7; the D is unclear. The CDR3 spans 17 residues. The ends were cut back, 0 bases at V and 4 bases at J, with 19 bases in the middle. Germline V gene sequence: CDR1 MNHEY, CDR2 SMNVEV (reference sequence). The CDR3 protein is CASSLSGYSSSRYEQYF. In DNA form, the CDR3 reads TGTGCCAGCAGTTTATCAGGGTACAGCTCTTCAAGATACGAGCAGTACTTC.

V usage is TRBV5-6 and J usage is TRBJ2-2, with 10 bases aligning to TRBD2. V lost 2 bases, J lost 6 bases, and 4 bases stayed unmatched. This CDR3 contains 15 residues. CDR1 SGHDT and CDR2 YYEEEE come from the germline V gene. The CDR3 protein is CASSLLAGGPGELFF. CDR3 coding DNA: TGTGCCAGCAGCTTATTAGCGGGAGGTCCCGGGGAGCTGTTTTTT.

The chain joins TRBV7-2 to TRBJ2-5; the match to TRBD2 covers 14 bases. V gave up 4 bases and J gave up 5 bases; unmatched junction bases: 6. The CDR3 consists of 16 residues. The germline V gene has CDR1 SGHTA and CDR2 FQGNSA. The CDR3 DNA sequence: TGTGCCAGCAGCTCGCGGACTAGCGGGAGGTGGGAGACCCAGTACTTC. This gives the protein CASSSRTSGRWETQYF.

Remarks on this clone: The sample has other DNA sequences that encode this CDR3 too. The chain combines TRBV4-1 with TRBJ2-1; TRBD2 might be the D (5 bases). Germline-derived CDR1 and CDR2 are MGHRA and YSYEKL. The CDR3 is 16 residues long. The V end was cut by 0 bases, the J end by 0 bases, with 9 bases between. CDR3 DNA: TGCGCCAGCAGCCAAGATTTAGCGAGCTCCTACAATGAGCAGTTCTTC. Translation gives CASSQDLASSYNEQFF.

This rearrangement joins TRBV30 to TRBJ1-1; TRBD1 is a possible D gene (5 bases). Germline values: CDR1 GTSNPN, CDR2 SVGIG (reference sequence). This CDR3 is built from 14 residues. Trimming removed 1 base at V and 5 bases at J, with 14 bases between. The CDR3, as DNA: TGTGCCTGGAGTGGGGGGGATGGTGGTACTGAAGCTTTCTTT. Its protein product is CAWSGGDGGTEAFF.

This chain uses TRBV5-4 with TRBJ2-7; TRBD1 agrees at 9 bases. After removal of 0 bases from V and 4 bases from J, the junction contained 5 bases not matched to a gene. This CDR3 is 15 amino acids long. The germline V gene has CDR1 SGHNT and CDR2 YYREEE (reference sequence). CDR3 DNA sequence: TGTGCCAGCAGCTTGGGGGACAGGGCTTTATACGAGCAGTACTTC. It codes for CASSLGDRALYEQYF.

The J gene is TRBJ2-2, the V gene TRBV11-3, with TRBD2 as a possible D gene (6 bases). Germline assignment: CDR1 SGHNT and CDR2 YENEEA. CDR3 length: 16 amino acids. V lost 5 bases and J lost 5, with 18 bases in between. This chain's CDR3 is CASSPGTGLETGELFF. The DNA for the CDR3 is TGTGCCAGCAGCCCCGGGACTGGCCTGGAGACCGGGGAGCTGTTTTTT.

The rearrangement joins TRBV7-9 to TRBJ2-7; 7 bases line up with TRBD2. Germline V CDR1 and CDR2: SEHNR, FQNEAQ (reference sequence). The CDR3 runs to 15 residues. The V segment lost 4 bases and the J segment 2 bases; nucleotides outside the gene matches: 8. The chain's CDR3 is CASSSMERETYEQYF. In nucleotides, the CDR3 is TGTGCCAGCAGCTCCATGGAGCGGGAAACCTACGAGCAGTACTTC.

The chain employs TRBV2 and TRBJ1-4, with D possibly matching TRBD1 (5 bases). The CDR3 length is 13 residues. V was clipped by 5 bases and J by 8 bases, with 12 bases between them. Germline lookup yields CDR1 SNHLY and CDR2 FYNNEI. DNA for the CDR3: TGTGCCAGCAGTCCAGGGTTTCGAGAAAAACTGTTTTTT. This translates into CASSPGFREKLFF.

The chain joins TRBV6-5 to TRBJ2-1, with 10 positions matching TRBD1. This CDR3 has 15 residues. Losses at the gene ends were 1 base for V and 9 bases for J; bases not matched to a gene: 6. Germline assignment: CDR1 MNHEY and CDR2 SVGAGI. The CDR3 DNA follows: TGTGCCAGCAGTTACTTCGGACAGGGGGGTGGTGAGCAGTTCTTC. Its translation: CASSYFGQGGGEQFF.

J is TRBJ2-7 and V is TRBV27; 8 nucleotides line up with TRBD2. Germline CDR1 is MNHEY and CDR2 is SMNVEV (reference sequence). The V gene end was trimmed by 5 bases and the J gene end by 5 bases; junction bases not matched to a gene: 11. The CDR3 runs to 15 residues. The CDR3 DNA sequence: TGTGCCAGCAGTCCTGCACTGGTAGCGGGAAACGAGCAGTACTTC. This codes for CASSPALVAGNEQYF.